This record concerns one TCR beta chain sequence. Antigen unknown. The data are from a study of T cell repertoires in cytomegalovirus infection. In TCRdb, the reads were re-called with MiXCR into one record per CDR3 protein. The table includes around 900,000 distinct CDR3 sequences, approximately 31% detected once. Study-level findings and limits: HLA-C-restricted CMV-specific TCR beta clonotypes prevailed in the ex vivo response.

The length of the CDR3 is 15 residues. Germline assignment: CDR1 ENHRY and CDR2 SYGVKD. V was clipped by 10 bases and J by 0 bases; unmatched bases: 9. This TCR came from a human donor in good health (CMV status not recorded). Some clones in this sample may be carry-over from other donors' samples. The sequencing here drew on cultured CD8+ T cells from PBMCs, taken from culture after CMV antigen stimulation. The chain uses TRBV10-3 and TRBJ1-3; TRBD1 agrees at 7 bases. Here the CDR3 reads CATRGGERSGNTIYF. The CDR3 DNA reads as TGTGCCACCAGGGGGGGAGAGCGCTCTGGAAACACCATATATTTT.